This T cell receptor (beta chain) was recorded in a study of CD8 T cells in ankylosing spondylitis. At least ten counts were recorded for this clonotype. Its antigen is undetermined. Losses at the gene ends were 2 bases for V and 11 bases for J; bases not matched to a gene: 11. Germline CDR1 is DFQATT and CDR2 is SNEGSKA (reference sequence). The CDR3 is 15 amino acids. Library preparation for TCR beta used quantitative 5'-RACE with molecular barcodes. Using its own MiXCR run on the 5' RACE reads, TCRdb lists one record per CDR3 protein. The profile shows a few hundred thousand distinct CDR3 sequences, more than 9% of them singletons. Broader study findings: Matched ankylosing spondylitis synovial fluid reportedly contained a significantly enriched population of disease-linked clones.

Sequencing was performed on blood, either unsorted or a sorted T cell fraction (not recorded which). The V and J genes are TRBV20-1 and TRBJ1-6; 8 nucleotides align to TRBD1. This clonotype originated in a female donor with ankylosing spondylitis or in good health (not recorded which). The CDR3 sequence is CSARPGTGALAPLHF. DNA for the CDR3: TGCAGTGCTAGACCCGGGACAGGCGCCTTAGCACCCCTCCACTTT.